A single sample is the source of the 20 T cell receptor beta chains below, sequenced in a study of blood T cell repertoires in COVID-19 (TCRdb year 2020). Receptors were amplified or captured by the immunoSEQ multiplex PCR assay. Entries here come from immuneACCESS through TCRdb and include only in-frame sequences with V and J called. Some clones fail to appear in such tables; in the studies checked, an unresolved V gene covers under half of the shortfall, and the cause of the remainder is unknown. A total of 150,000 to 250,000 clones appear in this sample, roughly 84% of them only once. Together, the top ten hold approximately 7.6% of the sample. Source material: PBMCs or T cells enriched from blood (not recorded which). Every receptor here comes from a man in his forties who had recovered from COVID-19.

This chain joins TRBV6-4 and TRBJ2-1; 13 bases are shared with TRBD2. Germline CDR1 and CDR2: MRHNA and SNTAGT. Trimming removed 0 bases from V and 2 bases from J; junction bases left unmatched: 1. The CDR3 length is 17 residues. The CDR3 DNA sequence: TGTGCCAGCAGTGACTCGACTAGCGGGGGGCCCTACAATGAGCAGTTCTTC. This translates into CASSDSTSGGPYNEQFF.

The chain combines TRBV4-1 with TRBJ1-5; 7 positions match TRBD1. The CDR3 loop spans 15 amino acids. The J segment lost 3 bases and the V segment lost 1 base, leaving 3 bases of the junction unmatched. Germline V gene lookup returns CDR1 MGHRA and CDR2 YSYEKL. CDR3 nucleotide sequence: TGCGCCAGCAGCCAAGCGGGACAGTACAATCAGCCCCAGCATTTT. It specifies CASSQAGQYNQPQHF.

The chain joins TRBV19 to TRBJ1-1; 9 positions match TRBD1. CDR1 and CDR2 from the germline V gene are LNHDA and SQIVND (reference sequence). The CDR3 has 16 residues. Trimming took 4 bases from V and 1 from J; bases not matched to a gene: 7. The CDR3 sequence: CASSTRTGGPNTEAFF. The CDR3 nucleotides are TGTGCCAGTAGTACACGTACAGGGGGCCCGAACACTGAAGCTTTCTTT.

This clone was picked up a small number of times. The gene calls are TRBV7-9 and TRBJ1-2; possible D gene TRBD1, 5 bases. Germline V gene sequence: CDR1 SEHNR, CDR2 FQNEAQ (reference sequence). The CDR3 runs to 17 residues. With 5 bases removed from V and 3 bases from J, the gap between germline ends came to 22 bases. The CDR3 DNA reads TGTGCCAGCAGCCCGGGGGGGATTTCTAGTGTATACTATGGCTACACCTTC. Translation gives CASSPGGISSVYYGYTF. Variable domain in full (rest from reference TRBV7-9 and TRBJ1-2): DTGVSQNPRHKITKRGQNVTFRCDPISEHNRLYWYRQTLGQGPEFLTYFQNEAQLEKSRLLSDRFSAERPKGSFSTLEIQRTEQGDSAMYLCASSPGGISSVYYGYTFGSGTRLTVV.

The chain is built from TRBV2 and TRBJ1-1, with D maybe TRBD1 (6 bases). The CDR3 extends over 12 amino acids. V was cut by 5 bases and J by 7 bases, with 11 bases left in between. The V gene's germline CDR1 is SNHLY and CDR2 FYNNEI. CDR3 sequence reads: CASSTGTREAFF. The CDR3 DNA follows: TGTGCCAGCAGTACCGGGACACGTGAAGCTTTCTTT.

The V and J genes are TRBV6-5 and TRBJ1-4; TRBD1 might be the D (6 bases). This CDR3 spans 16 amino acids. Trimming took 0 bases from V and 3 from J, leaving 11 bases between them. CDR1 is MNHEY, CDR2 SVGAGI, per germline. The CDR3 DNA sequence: TGTGCCAGCAGTTACTCGTGGGGGCCTGCTAATGAAAAACTGTTTTTT. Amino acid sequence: CASSYSWGPANEKLFF.

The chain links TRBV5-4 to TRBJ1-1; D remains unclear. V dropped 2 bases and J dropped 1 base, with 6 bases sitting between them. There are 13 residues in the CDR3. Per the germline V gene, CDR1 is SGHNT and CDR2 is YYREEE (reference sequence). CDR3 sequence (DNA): TGTGCCAGCAGCTTCACTACGAACACTGAAGCTTTCTTT. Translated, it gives CASSFTTNTEAFF.

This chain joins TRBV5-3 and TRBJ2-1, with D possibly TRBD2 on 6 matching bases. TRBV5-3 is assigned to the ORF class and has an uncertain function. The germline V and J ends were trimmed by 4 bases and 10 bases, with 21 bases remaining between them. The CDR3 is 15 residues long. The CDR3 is CARSPAFGGRCEQFF. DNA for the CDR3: TGTGCCAGAAGCCCGGCCTTCGGAGGGCGATGCGAGCAGTTCTTC.

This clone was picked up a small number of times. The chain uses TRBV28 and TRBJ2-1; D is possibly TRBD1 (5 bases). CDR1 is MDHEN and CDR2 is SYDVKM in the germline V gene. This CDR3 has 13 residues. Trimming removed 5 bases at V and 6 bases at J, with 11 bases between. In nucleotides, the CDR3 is TGTGCCAGCAGTGATACAGGACCCAATGAGCAGTTCTTC. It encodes CASSDTGPNEQFF.

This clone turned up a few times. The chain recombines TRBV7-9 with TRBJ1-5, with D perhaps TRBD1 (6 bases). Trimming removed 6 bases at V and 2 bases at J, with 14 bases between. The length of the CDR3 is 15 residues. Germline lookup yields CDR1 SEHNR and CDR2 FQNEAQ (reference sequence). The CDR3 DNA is TGTGCCAGCAGTAAGGGGGGGCGAGGCAATCAGCCCCAGCATTTT. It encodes CASSKGGRGNQPQHF.

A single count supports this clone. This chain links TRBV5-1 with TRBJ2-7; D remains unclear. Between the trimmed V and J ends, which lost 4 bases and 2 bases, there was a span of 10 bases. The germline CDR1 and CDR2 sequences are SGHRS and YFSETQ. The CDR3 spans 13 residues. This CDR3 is CASSRGAAYEQYF. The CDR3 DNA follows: TGCGCCAGCAGCCGAGGCGCGGCCTACGAGCAGTACTTC.

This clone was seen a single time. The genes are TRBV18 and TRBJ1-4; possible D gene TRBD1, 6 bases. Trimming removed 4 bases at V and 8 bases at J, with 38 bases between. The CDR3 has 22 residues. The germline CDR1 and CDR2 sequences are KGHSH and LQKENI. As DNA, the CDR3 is TGTGCCAGCTCACTGTCGACGGGACATAGGTCAAGAGGCCTCCCATGGTGGGAAAAACTGTTTTTT. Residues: CASSLSTGHRSRGLPWWEKLFF.

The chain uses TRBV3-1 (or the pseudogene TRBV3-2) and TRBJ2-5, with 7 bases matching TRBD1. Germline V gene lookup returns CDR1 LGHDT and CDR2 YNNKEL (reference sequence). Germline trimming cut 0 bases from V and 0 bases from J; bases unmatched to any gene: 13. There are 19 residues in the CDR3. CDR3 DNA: TGTGCCAGCAGCCAAGAAGATCGGACAAAACAGGGGAACCAAGAGACCCAGTACTTC. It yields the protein CASSQEDRTKQGNQETQYF.

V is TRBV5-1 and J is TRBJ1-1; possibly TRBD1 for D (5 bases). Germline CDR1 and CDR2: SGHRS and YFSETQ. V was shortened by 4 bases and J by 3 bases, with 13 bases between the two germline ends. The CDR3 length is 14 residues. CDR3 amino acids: CASSPTDSYTEAFF. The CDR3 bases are TGCGCCAGCAGCCCTACAGACAGTTACACTGAAGCTTTCTTT.

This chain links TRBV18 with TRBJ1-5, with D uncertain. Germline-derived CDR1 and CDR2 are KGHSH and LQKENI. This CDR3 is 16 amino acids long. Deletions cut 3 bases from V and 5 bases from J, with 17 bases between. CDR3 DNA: TGTGCCAGCTCACCGTGGGCCCCCCCGGGAGATCAGCCCCAGCATTTT. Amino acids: CASSPWAPPGDQPQHF.

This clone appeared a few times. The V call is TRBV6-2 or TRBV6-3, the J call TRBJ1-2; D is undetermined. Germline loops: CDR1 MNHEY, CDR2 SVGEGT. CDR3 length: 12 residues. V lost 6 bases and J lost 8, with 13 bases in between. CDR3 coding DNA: TGTGCCAGCAGCCCGGTTGCGGAGGGCTACACCTTC. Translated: CASSPVAEGYTF.

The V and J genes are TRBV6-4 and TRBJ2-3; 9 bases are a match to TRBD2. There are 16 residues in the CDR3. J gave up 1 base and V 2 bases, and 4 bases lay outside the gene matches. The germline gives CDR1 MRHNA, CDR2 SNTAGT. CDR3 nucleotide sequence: TGTGCCAGCAGTGACGCCGCTAGCGGGGGCACAGATACGCAGTATTTT. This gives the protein CASSDAASGGTDTQYF.

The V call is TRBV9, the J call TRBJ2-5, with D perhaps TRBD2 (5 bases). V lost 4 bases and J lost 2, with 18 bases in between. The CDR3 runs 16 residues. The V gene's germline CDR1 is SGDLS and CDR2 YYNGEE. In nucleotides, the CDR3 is TGTGCCAGCAGCATATCCTCCCAGCGAGGGCAAGAGACCCAGTACTTC. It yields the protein CASSISSQRGQETQYF.

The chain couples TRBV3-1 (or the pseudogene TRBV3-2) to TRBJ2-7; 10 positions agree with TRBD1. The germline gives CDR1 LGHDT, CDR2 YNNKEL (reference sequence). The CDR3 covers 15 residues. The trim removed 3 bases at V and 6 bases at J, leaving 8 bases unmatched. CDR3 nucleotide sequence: TGTGCCAGCAGCCAGGACCGGGACAGGGGAGGCGAGCAGTACTTC. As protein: CASSQDRDRGGEQYF.

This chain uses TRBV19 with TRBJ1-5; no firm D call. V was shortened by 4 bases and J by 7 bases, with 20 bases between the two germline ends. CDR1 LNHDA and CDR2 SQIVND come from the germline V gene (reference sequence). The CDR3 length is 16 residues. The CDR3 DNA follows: TGTGCCAGTAGTAAGGGAGTCTGGACCCTGGGGCAGCCCCAGCATTTT. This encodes CASSKGVWTLGQPQHF.